A single sample gave rise to the 13 T cell receptor beta chains below, sequenced in a study of untreated major depressive disorder listed by TCRdb under 2018. Libraries were made using the immunoSEQ multiplex PCR assay. What TCRdb holds here is the immuneACCESS table cut down to in-frame rearrangements. Part of the clones is not present; checked against another copy, under half of the missing clones reflect an unresolved V gene, and the others are unexplained. The table for this sample lists tens of thousands of clones; roughly 89% of them were counted only once. The top ten clones comprise more than 0.45% of the sample. The specimen was CD4+ T cells from PBMCs. All receptors come from a woman between 40 and 50 years old in good health.

The CDR3 DNA follows: TGTGCCAGCAGCTTAGTTTGGACAGCCGGGGAGCTGTTTTTT. Its protein product is CASSLVWTAGELFF. This chain joins TRBV7-8 and TRBJ2-2, with a weak D call TRBD1 (6 bases). CDR3 size: 14 residues. Germline values: CDR1 SGHVS, CDR2 FQNEAQ. Trimming took 1 base from V and 6 from J, leaving 9 bases between them.

The J gene is TRBJ2-3, the V gene TRBV10-2, with 16 nucleotides matching TRBD2. The CDR3 totals 18 residues. The germline gives CDR1 WSHSY, CDR2 SAAADI. V shed 3 bases and J 1 base; nucleotides not matched to a gene: 4. The DNA of the CDR3 is TGCGCCAGCAGTGAAGGGACTAGCGGGGGGGCGGGCACAGATACGCAGTATTTT. Translated: CASSEGTSGGAGTDTQYF.

The rearrangement uses TRBV10-3 and TRBJ2-5; no clear D gene. V lost 2 bases and J lost 4, with 5 bases in between. The CDR3 is 12 residues long. Germline V gene data show CDR1 as ENHRY and CDR2 as SYGVKD. CDR3 sequence (DNA): TGTGCCATCAGTGAGGAGCCAGAGACCCAGTACTTC. It encodes CAISEEPETQYF.

The chain uses TRBV5-1 and TRBJ1-1; the D is unclear. Germline V gene lookup returns CDR1 SGHRS and CDR2 YFSETQ. V shed 1 base and J shed 1 base, with 5 bases lying between them. This CDR3 has 13 residues. The CDR3 loop reads CASSLTGNTEAFF. CDR3 in DNA: TGCGCCAGCAGCTTGACGGGGAACACTGAAGCTTTCTTT.

This clone was detected only a few times. The chain combines TRBV19 with TRBJ1-2, with a weak D call TRBD1 (5 bases). This CDR3 has 13 residues. Germline assignment: CDR1 LNHDA and CDR2 SQIVND (reference sequence). Trimming shortened V by 5 bases and J by 4 bases, and 11 bases separated the two germline ends. The CDR3 region is CASSPRQIYGYTF. The CDR3 DNA reads as TGTGCCAGTAGTCCCCGACAGATCTATGGCTACACCTTC. The variable domain in full, with the rest retrieved from reference TRBV19 and TRBJ1-2, is DGGITQSPKYLFRKEGQNVTLSCEQNLNHDAMYWYRQDPGQGLRLIYYSQIVNDFQKGDIAEGYSVSREKKESFPLTVTSAQKNPTAFYLCASSPRQIYGYTFGSGTRLTVV.

The CDR3 DNA is TGCGCCAGCAGCTACCCTGCTGCTAGCGGGAGCACAGATACGCAGTATTTT. As protein: CASSYPAASGSTDTQYF. The gene calls are TRBV5-1 and TRBJ2-3; 8 nucleotides align to TRBD2. CDR1 and CDR2 from the germline V gene are SGHRS and YFSETQ. Trimming at V came to 3 bases and at J to 0 bases, leaving 9 bases not matched to a gene. The CDR3 length is 17 residues. Variable domain in full (rest from reference TRBV5-1 and TRBJ2-3): KAGVTQTPRYLIKTRGQQVTLSCSPISGHRSVSWYQQTPGQGLQFLFEYFSETQRNKGNFPGRFSGRQFSNSRSEMNVSTLELGDSALYLCASSYPAASGSTDTQYFGPGTRLTVL.

This clone was seen only once. The rearrangement uses TRBV6-5 and TRBJ1-2; tentatively, D is TRBD1 (5 bases). Deletions cut 2 bases from V and 1 base from J, with 5 bases between. The CDR3 covers 13 residues. CDR1 is MNHEY and CDR2 is SVGAGI in the germline V gene. The CDR3 DNA sequence: TGTGCCAGCAGTTACGGGGGTAACTATGGCTACACCTTC. It codes for CASSYGGNYGYTF.

This clone was observed a handful of times. The V and J genes are TRBV20-1 and TRBJ1-2; D gene ambiguous. The CDR3 is 10 residues long. Germline V gene data show CDR1 as DFQATT and CDR2 as SNEGSKA (reference sequence). The CDR3 loop reads CQVLDYGYTF. Here the CDR3 DNA reads TGCCAGGTCCTTGACTATGGCTACACCTTC.

The chain links TRBV12-5 to TRBJ1-2; no firm D call. This CDR3 is 12 amino acids long. V was pared by 7 bases and J by 4 bases, with 10 bases between. CDR1 is LGHNT, CDR2 FRNRAP, per germline. CDR3 sequence: CASASDRYGYTF. The DNA of the CDR3 is TGTGCTAGTGCCTCGGACCGCTATGGCTACACCTTC.

The chain uses TRBV4-1 and TRBJ1-2; 7 positions match TRBD1. V was clipped by 3 bases and J by 5 bases; unmatched bases: 6. Germline V gene sequence: CDR1 MGHRA, CDR2 YSYEKL. The CDR3 has 14 residues. The chain's CDR3 is CASSHHGTEYGYTF. CDR3 bases: TGCGCCAGCAGCCACCACGGGACAGAGTATGGCTACACCTTC.

The chain carries TRBV5-1 and TRBJ2-1; 8 nucleotides line up with TRBD2. The V gene end was trimmed by 5 bases and the J gene end by 7 bases; junction bases not matched to a gene: 5. Germline CDR1 and CDR2: SGHRS and YFSETQ. The CDR3 contains 13 residues. The CDR3 coding sequence is TGCGCCAGCAGAATAGCGGGACCGAATGAGCAGTTCTTC. Encoded protein: CASRIAGPNEQFF. Complete variable domain (other parts from reference TRBV5-1 and TRBJ2-1): KAGVTQTPRYLIKTRGQQVTLSCSPISGHRSVSWYQQTPGQGLQFLFEYFSETQRNKGNFPGRFSGRQFSNSRSEMNVSTLELGDSALYLCASRIAGPNEQFFGPGTRLTVL.

The rearrangement links TRBV29-1 to TRBJ1-4; TRBD1 might be the D (5 bases). Germline V gene sequence: CDR1 SQVTM, CDR2 ANQGSEA. Trimming pared 7 bases from V and 2 bases from J, leaving 11 bases between. The CDR3 has 13 residues. The CDR3 loop is CSGRASTNEKLFF. CDR3 bases: TGCAGCGGCAGGGCTTCGACTAATGAAAAACTGTTTTTT.

The chain carries TRBV6-1 and TRBJ2-7, with 12 nucleotides matching TRBD2. The CDR3 has 14 residues. V lost 4 bases, J lost 7 bases, and 5 bases stayed unmatched. The germline gives CDR1 MNHNS, CDR2 SASEGT. CDR3 region: CASSASGGVREQYV. In nucleotides, the CDR3 is TGTGCCAGCAGTGCTAGCGGGGGGGTGAGGGAGCAGTACGTC.